The 20 T cell receptor beta chains below come from one sample, sequenced in a study of shared clonotypes between healthy human individuals. Libraries were prepared by immunoSEQ multiplex PCR; TCRdb keeps only in-frame clonotypes and omits some of them. Here the sample spans some 2.4 million clones, approximately 94% being singletons. Source material: naive CD4+ T cells from PBMCs. Subset described: CD45RA+ positively selected. The receptors stem from a man between 18 and 35 years old in good health. Some clones in this sample may be carry-over from other donors' samples.

This chain links TRBV5-1 with TRBJ1-6, with D hard to call. CDR1 is SGHRS, CDR2 YFSETQ, per germline. This CDR3 spans 16 amino acids. Trimming cost V 0 bases and J 10 bases, with 17 bases left between them. DNA of the CDR3: TGCGCCAGCAGCTTGGTGCCGGGAGGTTTGCAGTCACCCCTCCACTTT. Translating gives CASSLVPGGLQSPLHF.

V usage is TRBV7-9 and J usage is TRBJ2-3; no clear D. The length of the CDR3 is 13 residues. In germline, CDR1 is SEHNR, CDR2 FQNEAQ (reference sequence). V lost 7 bases, J lost 6 bases, and 14 bases lay in between. CDR3 residues: CASNQILGDTQYF. CDR3 sequence (DNA): TGTGCCAGCAACCAAATCCTTGGGGATACGCAGTATTTT.

V and J are TRBV6-4 and TRBJ2-5, with D perhaps matching TRBD1 or TRBD2 (5 bases each). The germline gives CDR1 MRHNA, CDR2 SNTAGT. The CDR3 contains 16 residues. The V end was cut by 0 bases, the J end by 3 bases, with 14 bases between. CDR3 bases: TGTGCCAGCAGTGACTCCGCCGGGGCAAGAGAAGAGACCCAGTACTTC. It specifies CASSDSAGAREETQYF.

The chain joins TRBV5-4 to TRBJ2-3, with D possibly matching TRBD2 (5 bases). The CDR3 is 15 residues long. From germline, CDR1 is SGHNT and CDR2 YYREEE (reference sequence). V lost 4 bases and J lost 3, with 15 bases in between. CDR3 sequence reads: CASSLSAKGTDTQYF. CDR3 DNA: TGTGCCAGCAGCCTTAGCGCGAAGGGAACAGATACGCAGTATTTT.

Here the CDR3 reads CASSRRAGGTNEQFF. CDR3 coding DNA: TGTGCCAGCAGTCGAAGGGCGGGAGGGACCAATGAGCAGTTCTTC. The V and J genes are TRBV7-9 and TRBJ2-1; 9 bases line up with TRBD2. J lost 6 bases, V lost 6 bases, and 9 bases had no gene match. Germline V gene sequence: CDR1 SEHNR, CDR2 FQNEAQ (reference sequence). This CDR3 is 15 amino acids long.

The genes are TRBV4-2 and TRBJ1-5; 8 bases are a match to TRBD1. The length of the CDR3 is 13 residues. CDR1 and CDR2 (germline): LGHNA, YNFKEQ. The V segment lost 6 bases and the J segment 5 bases; nucleotides outside the gene matches: 3. The CDR3 region has the DNA TGTGCCAGCAGAATGGACAGGGATCAGCCCCAGCATTTT. Amino acid sequence: CASRMDRDQPQHF.

The chain has TRBV7-9 and TRBJ2-3; D gene uncertain. Trimming took off 1 base at V and 2 bases at J, with 7 bases between the two ends. Per germline, CDR1 SEHNR and CDR2 FQNEAQ (reference sequence). The CDR3 is made up of 14 amino acids. The CDR3 DNA reads TGTGCCAGCAGCTTAGGGATGGACACAGATACGCAGTATTTT. Translation: CASSLGMDTDTQYF.

CDR3 DNA sequence: TGTGCCAGCAGTAGACAGTTGGAAGCTTTCTTT. It encodes CASSRQLEAFF. The chain carries TRBV28 and TRBJ1-1, with D maybe TRBD1 (5 bases). Germline-derived CDR1 and CDR2 are MDHEN and SYDVKM. Trimming left V 5 bases short and J 8 bases short, with 9 bases between. The CDR3 consists of 11 residues.

Here the CDR3 DNA reads TGTGCCAGCAGCCACTACCGGGACAGGGACAGCTCCTACGAGCAGTACTTC. Translating it yields CASSHYRDRDSSYEQYF. This chain joins TRBV27 and TRBJ2-5, with 9 bases aligning to TRBD1. TRBJ2-7 matches the DNA end more closely, so the J call is doubtful. The CDR3 spans 17 residues. Germline V gives CDR1 MNHEY, CDR2 SMNVEV (reference sequence).

The DNA of the CDR3 is TGTGCCAGTAGTATGCGGGGGGTACGCGAGCAGTACTTC. Translated, it gives CASSMRGVREQYF. The chain recombines TRBV19 with TRBJ2-7; 8 bases line up with TRBD2. V shed 3 bases, J shed 6 bases, and the junction held 4 bases outside the gene matches. Germline V gene sequence: CDR1 LNHDA, CDR2 SQIVND (reference sequence). The CDR3 is 13 residues long.

The J gene is TRBJ2-1, the V gene TRBV18, with TRBD2 identical over 16 bases. Germline V gives CDR1 KGHSH, CDR2 LQKENI. Trimming took 4 bases from V and 5 from J; bases not matched to a gene: 2. CDR3 length: 16 amino acids. CDR3 loop: CASSQGLAGGDNEQFF. The CDR3, as DNA: TGTGCCAGCTCACAGGGACTAGCGGGAGGGGACAATGAGCAGTTCTTC.

V is TRBV18 and J is TRBJ2-7; D might be TRBD1 (6 bases). With 5 bases removed from V and 3 bases from J, the gap between germline ends came to 8 bases. CDR1 and CDR2 (germline): KGHSH, LQKENI. The CDR3 spans 12 residues. In DNA form, the CDR3 reads TGTGCCAGCTCAAGGGACATCTACGAGCAGTACTTC. As protein: CASSRDIYEQYF.

This clone was found once. The chain uses TRBV18 and TRBJ2-3; 10 bases match TRBD2. Unmatched junction bases numbered 7, after V lost 4 bases and J lost 0 bases. The V gene's germline CDR1 is KGHSH and CDR2 LQKENI. The CDR3 loop spans 17 amino acids. CDR3 sequence reads: CASSLYTSGASTDTQYF. CDR3 DNA: TGTGCCAGCTCACTCTATACTAGCGGGGCTAGCACAGATACGCAGTATTTT. Complete variable domain (other parts from reference TRBV18 and TRBJ2-3): NAGVMQNPRHLVRRRGQEARLRCSPMKGHSHVYWYRQLPEEGLKFMVYLQKENIIDESGMPKERFSAEFPKEGPSILRIQQVVRGDSAAYFCASSLYTSGASTDTQYFGPGTRLTVL.

This chain joins TRBV7-9 and TRBJ1-2, with D perhaps matching TRBD1 (5 bases). The ends were cut back, 4 bases at V and 8 bases at J, with 20 bases in the middle. The CDR3 runs to 15 residues. Germline V gene sequence: CDR1 SEHNR, CDR2 FQNEAQ (reference sequence). Here the CDR3 reads CASSSGGADPLGYTF. CDR3 sequence (DNA): TGTGCCAGCAGCTCAGGCGGGGCAGATCCACTCGGCTACACCTTC.

The CDR3 sequence: CASSMVGELFF. As DNA, the CDR3 is TGTGCCAGCTCGATGGTCGGGGAGCTGTTTTTT. The chain combines TRBV2 with TRBJ2-2; D uncertain. The CDR3 runs to 11 residues. The germline gives CDR1 SNHLY, CDR2 FYNNEI. Deletions cut 8 bases from V and 7 bases from J, with 8 bases between.

The genes are TRBV27 and TRBJ2-3; tentatively, D is TRBD1 or TRBD2 (6 bases each). The length of the CDR3 is 18 residues. V dropped 1 base and J dropped 5 bases, with 22 bases sitting between them. CDR1 is MNHEY, CDR2 SMNVEV, per germline (reference sequence). CDR3 nucleotides: TGTGCCAGCAGTTTATGGGGGCCCGGGGGCCAGTTGGAAGATACGCAGTATTTT. It translates to CASSLWGPGGQLEDTQYF.

The chain recombines TRBV7-9 with TRBJ2-2, with TRBD1 as a possible D gene (7 bases). Germline V gives CDR1 SEHNR, CDR2 FQNEAQ (reference sequence). This CDR3 spans 16 amino acids. Trimming took off 3 bases at V and 5 bases at J, with 16 bases between the two ends. CDR3 DNA sequence: TGTGCCAGCAGCTTCCAGGAGGGGGCCCGAACCGGGGAGCTGTTTTTT. This gives the protein CASSFQEGARTGELFF. The entire variable domain, with the rest obtained from reference TRBV7-9 and TRBJ2-2, is as follows: DTGVSQNPRHKITKRGQNVTFRCDPISEHNRLYWYRQTLGQGPEFLTYFQNEAQLEKSRLLSDRFSAERPKGSFSTLEIQRTEQGDSAMYLCASSFQEGARTGELFFGEGSRLTVL.

The genes are TRBV29-1 and TRBJ2-1; 10 positions match TRBD1. Germline-derived CDR1 and CDR2 are SQVTM and ANQGSEA. This CDR3 spans 14 amino acids. V shed 5 bases and J 3 bases; nucleotides not matched to a gene: 4. The CDR3 sequence: CSVSGDRGYNEQFF. CDR3 DNA sequence: TGCAGCGTTTCCGGGGACAGGGGCTACAATGAGCAGTTCTTC.

The chain combines TRBV2 with TRBJ2-1; 9 nucleotides align to TRBD1. CDR1 is SNHLY, CDR2 FYNNEI, per germline. The CDR3 is made up of 13 amino acids. Germline trimming cut 10 bases from V and 5 bases from J; bases unmatched to any gene: 6. The DNA for the CDR3 is TGTGCCAAGGGACAGGGAGCAGACAATGAGCAGTTCTTC. Its protein product is CAKGQGADNEQFF. The complete variable domain, with remaining parts taken from reference TRBV2 and TRBJ2-1, reads EPEVTQTPSHQVTQMGQEVILRCVPISNHLYFYWYRQILGQKVEFLVSFYNNEISEKSEIFDDQFSVERPDGSNFTLKIRSTKLEDSAMYFCAKGQGADNEQFFGPGTRLTVL.

This clone was detected only once. The CDR3 is CASSEGSPLHF. The CDR3, as DNA: TGTGCCAGCAGTGAGGGTTCACCCCTCCACTTT. J is TRBJ1-6 and V is TRBV2; D unclear. This CDR3 has 11 residues. CDR1 and CDR2 from the germline V gene are SNHLY and FYNNEI. Deletions cut 3 bases from V and 9 bases from J, with 3 bases between. The full variable domain, with the rest looked up from reference TRBV2 and TRBJ1-6, is EPEVTQTPSHQVTQMGQEVILRCVPISNHLYFYWYRQILGQKVEFLVSFYNNEISEKSEIFDDQFSVERPDGSNFTLKIRSTKLEDSAMYFCASSEGSPLHFGNGTRLTVT.